This T cell receptor (beta chain) was sequenced in a study of cytomegalovirus exposure and HLA in healthy donors. Whole-study findings and limits: Earlier results showed most TCR beta V segments being productive about 87% or about 30% of the time. The study designated fewer than 200 TCR beta chains cytomegalovirus-associated. Analysis was carried out at a later point, and it linked a missense DCLRE1C variant to TCR beta V- and J-gene trimming.

Germline loops: CDR1 SEHNR, CDR2 FQNEAQ (reference sequence). Trimming took 5 bases from V and 5 from J, leaving 16 bases between them. The CDR3 sequence is 15 residues long. This clone was detected only a few times. What it binds is not known. It was with 60 Vbeta and 13 Jbeta primers that the PCR ran. Some clones are missing from TCRdb's copy, which holds only in-frame ones; the method was immunoSEQ multiplex PCR. The sample yields about 200,000 clones, approximately 80% seen once. This TCR came from a girl between 2 and 10 years old in good health and CMV-seronegative. The specimen sequenced was PBMCs. V gene TRBV7-9 combines with J gene TRBJ1-5; unclear D gene. The CDR3 loop is CASSRSAGPDQPQHF. DNA of the CDR3: TGTGCCAGCAGCCGGTCTGCAGGTCCAGATCAGCCCCAGCATTTT.